These 23 T cell receptor beta chains were sequenced from one sample in a study of T cells of healthy individuals. TCRdb ran MiXCR on the 5' RACE reads and lists one entry per CDR3 protein. This table has about 100,000 distinct CDR3 sequences, approximately 16% appearing once. Receptors were obtained from a human donor in good health.

This clonotype came up a few times. The chain combines TRBV29-1 with TRBJ2-3; possibly TRBD1 for D (5 bases). The germline gives CDR1 SQVTM, CDR2 ANQGSEA. Trimming cost V 4 bases and J 0 bases, with 14 bases left between them. The CDR3 extends over 15 amino acids. CDR3 bases: TGCAGCGTTGGGGTCTCAGGGCCGAGCACAGATACGCAGTATTTT. Protein: CSVGVSGPSTDTQYF.

This clonotype has at least ten counts. The chain is built from TRBV2 and TRBJ2-7, with no clear D. Germline V gene sequence: CDR1 SNHLY, CDR2 FYNNEI. The CDR3 covers 14 residues. Trimming took off 5 bases at V and 2 bases at J, with 13 bases between the two ends. The CDR3 here is CASSSHGPTYEQYF. The DNA for the CDR3 is TGTGCCAGCAGTTCCCACGGCCCCACCTACGAGCAGTACTTC.

V and J are TRBV28 and TRBJ1-4; 7 nucleotides match TRBD1. This CDR3 comprises 15 residues. The germline V gene has CDR1 MDHEN and CDR2 SYDVKM. V was pared by 5 bases and J by 4 bases, with 7 bases of the junction left unmatched. The CDR3 coding sequence is TGTGCCAGCAGTCACACCGGGACAGATAATGAAAAACTGTTTTTT. As protein: CASSHTGTDNEKLFF. The variable domain in full, with the rest retrieved from reference TRBV28 and TRBJ1-4, is DVKVTQSSRYLVKRTGEKVFLECVQDMDHENMFWYRQDPGLGLRLIYFSYDVKMKEKGDIPEGYSVSREKKERFSLILESASTNQTSMYLCASSHTGTDNEKLFFGSGTQLSVL.

At least ten counts were recorded for this clonotype. The V gene is TRBV6-5, the J gene TRBJ2-4; D is unclear. This CDR3 region has 13 residues. CDR1 is MNHEY and CDR2 is SVGAGI in the germline V gene. V was trimmed by 2 bases and J by 9 bases, leaving 11 bases between them. The CDR3 here is CASSYGGKGIQYF. CDR3 DNA sequence: TGTGCCAGCAGTTACGGCGGAAAGGGCATTCAGTACTTC.

The V call is TRBV2, the J call TRBJ1-3; D is undetermined. Germline lookup yields CDR1 SNHLY and CDR2 FYNNEI. V lost 7 bases and J lost 2, with 12 bases in between. This CDR3 has 14 residues. CDR3 sequence: CASKEGSPGNTIYF. CDR3 DNA sequence: TGTGCCAGCAAGGAGGGATCCCCTGGAAACACCATATATTTT.

The chain carries TRBV6-2 or TRBV6-3 and TRBJ2-7; D gene unclear. This CDR3 region has 12 residues. The V and J ends lost 2 bases and 5 bases respectively, with 7 bases between them. From germline, CDR1 is MNHEY and CDR2 SVGEGT. The CDR3 DNA is TGTGCCAGCAGTTACCCTGAGAACGAGCAGTACTTC. Protein sequence: CASSYPENEQYF.

This clonotype was observed a few times. The rearrangement uses TRBV28 and TRBJ2-7; 7 positions match TRBD2. The CDR3 has 13 amino acids. J was trimmed by 2 bases and V by 9 bases; bases with no gene match: 7. Germline loops: CDR1 MDHEN, CDR2 SYDVKM. CDR3 coding DNA: TGTGCCAGTGGGAGGGTTTCGCCCTACGAGCAGTACTTC. This translates into CASGRVSPYEQYF.

The chain recombines TRBV6-5 with TRBJ2-7, with 9 bases aligning to TRBD2. Germline V lookup: CDR1 MNHEY, CDR2 SVGAGI. This CDR3 comprises 14 residues. With V trimmed by 6 bases and J by 4 bases, 7 bases remained unmatched. The CDR3 protein is CASSLREGHYEQYF. The CDR3 nucleotides read TGTGCCAGCAGCTTGCGGGAGGGCCATTACGAGCAGTACTTC.

This clonotype was recorded a few times. V gene TRBV6-2 or TRBV6-3 combines with J gene TRBJ2-7; D uncertain. CDR1 is MNHEY and CDR2 is SVGEGT in the germline V gene. The CDR3 runs to 11 residues. The V end was cut by 7 bases, the J end by 10 bases, with 14 bases between. CDR3 nucleotide sequence: TGTGCCAGCACCTGGAGAGACGGTCAGTACTTC. Protein sequence: CASTWRDGQYF.

This clonotype was observed a handful of times. The rearrangement uses TRBV20-1 and TRBJ2-5; no clear D gene. Per germline, CDR1 DFQATT and CDR2 SNEGSKA (reference sequence). The V and J ends lost 2 bases and 1 base respectively, with 11 bases between them. The CDR3 runs 14 residues. This chain's CDR3 is CSARSHWGQETQYF. The CDR3 DNA follows: TGCAGTGCTAGAAGTCACTGGGGCCAAGAGACCCAGTACTTC.

This clonotype came up a few times. The chain employs TRBV24-1 and TRBJ1-2; 8 bases fit TRBD1. CDR3 size: 15 residues. The V gene's germline CDR1 is KGHDR and CDR2 SFDVKD. V lost 3 bases to trimming and J lost 4 bases; unmatched junction nucleotides: 6. The CDR3 DNA reads TGTGCCACCAGTGATCCGCGACAGGGGATCTATGGCTACACCTTC. This sequence encodes CATSDPRQGIYGYTF.

In this sample, this clonotype turned up many times. The chain links TRBV20-1 to TRBJ1-5, with D hard to call. The CDR3 spans 14 residues. V was cut by 0 bases and J by 7 bases, with 13 bases left in between. Germline values: CDR1 DFQATT, CDR2 SNEGSKA (reference sequence). CDR3 loop: CSARDYRDGQPQHF. CDR3 in DNA: TGCAGTGCTAGAGATTATAGAGACGGCCAGCCCCAGCATTTT.

This sequence joins TRBV5-6 and TRBJ2-3; the D gene is possibly TRBD1 (6 bases). V dropped 4 bases and J dropped 4 bases, with 16 bases sitting between them. The CDR3 sequence is 15 residues long. Per germline, CDR1 SGHDT and CDR2 YYEEEE. CDR3 sequence: CASSRTQGSADTQYF. CDR3 nucleotides: TGTGCCAGCAGCCGAACACAGGGAAGCGCAGATACGCAGTATTTT.

This chain uses TRBV12-3 or TRBV12-4 with TRBJ1-5; the D gene is possibly TRBD1 (5 bases). Trimming took 3 bases from V and 1 from J, leaving 10 bases between them. There are 15 residues in the CDR3. For the CDR3, the DNA is TGTGCCAGCAGTTTGACAGAAAGGAGCAATCAGCCCCAGCATTTT. This codes for CASSLTERSNQPQHF.

This clonotype was counted at least ten times. The rearrangement uses TRBV12-5 and TRBJ2-3; 10 bases are a match to TRBD2. There are 18 residues in the CDR3. V shed 1 base, J shed 5 bases, and the junction held 12 bases outside the gene matches. Germline V gives CDR1 LGHNT, CDR2 FRNRAP. The CDR3, as DNA: TGTGCTAGTGGTTTGGGCTACACAGCGGGAGGGCCGGAAGATACGCAGTATTTT. Protein: CASGLGYTAGGPEDTQYF.

In its sample, this clonotype was seen once. The rearrangement joins TRBV2 to TRBJ2-1; 9 bases fit TRBD1. The V gene's germline CDR1 is SNHLY and CDR2 FYNNEI. This CDR3 spans 13 amino acids. With V trimmed by 9 bases and J by 7 bases, 7 bases remained unmatched. The CDR3 sequence: CAREDRGGNEQFF. For the CDR3, the DNA is TGTGCCAGGGAGGACAGGGGAGGGAATGAGCAGTTCTTC. Full variable domain (remainder filled in from reference TRBV2 and TRBJ2-1): EPEVTQTPSHQVTQMGQEVILRCVPISNHLYFYWYRQILGQKVEFLVSFYNNEISEKSEIFDDQFSVERPDGSNFTLKIRSTKLEDSAMYFCAREDRGGNEQFFGPGTRLTVL.

V is TRBV5-1 and J is TRBJ2-2; D not resolved. Per germline, CDR1 SGHRS and CDR2 YFSETQ. Trimming pared 1 base from V and 2 bases from J, leaving 12 bases between. There are 16 residues in the CDR3. CDR3 in DNA: TGCGCCAGCAGCTTGAAGCAGCCTCCAAACACCGGGGAGCTGTTTTTT. This codes for CASSLKQPPNTGELFF.

In nucleotides, the CDR3 is TGTGCCAGCAGTAGGACAGGGCCTAATTCACCCCTCCACTTT. This encodes CASSRTGPNSPLHF. The chain links TRBV2 to TRBJ1-6, with 8 bases matching TRBD1. The CDR3 loop spans 14 amino acids. V shed 5 bases and J 6 bases; nucleotides not matched to a gene: 3. CDR1 is SNHLY, CDR2 FYNNEI, per germline.

The CDR3 nucleotides are TGTGCCAGCAGCACCCACAGGCCGGGACAGGCGAACACTGAAGCTTTCTTT. It is translated as CASSTHRPGQANTEAFF. This chain links TRBV9 with TRBJ1-1; 8 bases match TRBD1. Germline values: CDR1 SGDLS, CDR2 YYNGEE. The CDR3 covers 17 residues. The V gene end was trimmed by 4 bases and the J gene end by 1 base; junction bases not matched to a gene: 12.

This clonotype was counted ten times or more. This rearrangement joins TRBV28 to TRBJ1-1, with D maybe TRBD1 (6 bases). The CDR3 extends over 14 amino acids. V was trimmed by 11 bases and J by 0 bases, leaving 16 bases between them. Germline CDR1 reads MDHEN; CDR2 reads SYDVKM. DNA for the CDR3: TGTGCCTCCAGAAGGGGGGGGATGAACACTGAAGCTTTCTTT. It encodes CASRRGGMNTEAFF.

This chain links TRBV7-2 with TRBJ2-1; 9 bases are shared with TRBD2. J gave up 9 bases and V 5 bases, and 11 bases lay outside the gene matches. Per germline, CDR1 SGHTA and CDR2 FQGNSA. This CDR3 has 15 residues. The CDR3 DNA sequence: TGTGCCAGCAGCCCAGCGGCTAGCGGGGATAGTGAGCAGTTCTTC. It translates to CASSPAASGDSEQFF.

This clonotype showed up just a few times. CDR3 amino acids: CASRSDPDTQYF. The CDR3 DNA follows: TGTGCCAGCAGGAGCGACCCAGATACGCAGTATTTT. J is TRBJ2-3 and V is TRBV2; D uncertain. The CDR3 runs to 12 residues. V was cut by 6 bases and J by 4 bases, with 8 bases left in between. Germline CDR1 and CDR2: SNHLY and FYNNEI. The full variable domain, with the rest looked up from reference TRBV2 and TRBJ2-3, is EPEVTQTPSHQVTQMGQEVILRCVPISNHLYFYWYRQILGQKVEFLVSFYNNEISEKSEIFDDQFSVERPDGSNFTLKIRSTKLEDSAMYFCASRSDPDTQYFGPGTRLTVL.

This clonotype has ten or more counts. V and J are TRBV4-2 and TRBJ1-2; 9 bases match TRBD1. The CDR3 loop spans 15 amino acids. V shed 2 bases, J shed 5 bases, and the junction held 6 bases outside the gene matches. In germline, CDR1 is LGHNA, CDR2 YNFKEQ. CDR3 bases: TGTGCCAGCAGCCAACTTCCCGGGACAGGGTATGGCTACACCTTC. It specifies CASSQLPGTGYGYTF.